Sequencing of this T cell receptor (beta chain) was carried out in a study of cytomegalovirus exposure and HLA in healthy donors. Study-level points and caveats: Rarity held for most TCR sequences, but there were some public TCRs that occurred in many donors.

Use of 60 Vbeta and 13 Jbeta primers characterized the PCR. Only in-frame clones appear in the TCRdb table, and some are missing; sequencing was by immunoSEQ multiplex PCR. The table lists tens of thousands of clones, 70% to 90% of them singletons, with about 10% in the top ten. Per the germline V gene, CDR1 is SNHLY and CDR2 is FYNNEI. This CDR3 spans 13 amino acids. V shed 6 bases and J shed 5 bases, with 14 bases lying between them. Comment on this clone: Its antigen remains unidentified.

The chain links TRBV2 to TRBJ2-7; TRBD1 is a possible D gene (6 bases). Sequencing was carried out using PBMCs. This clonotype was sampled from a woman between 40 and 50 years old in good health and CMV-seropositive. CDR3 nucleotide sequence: TGTGCCAGCAGCGTACAGGGTTTCAACGAGCAGTACTTC. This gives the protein CASSVQGFNEQYF.